This T cell receptor (beta chain) was sequenced during a study of blood T cells in healthy people across ages. Trimming stripped 4 bases from V and 9 bases from J, with 19 bases between. CDR1 is ENHRY, CDR2 SYGVKD, per germline. The CDR3 extends over 15 amino acids. The authors ran a second PCR of about 6 to 11 cycles using a sample-barcoded 5' primer and a J-beta primer mix. TCRdb re-called the 5' RACE reads with MiXCR, one entry per CDR3 protein. This sample has under 1,000,000 distinct CDR3 sequences, with 46% found just once. The receptor comes from an elderly man in good health. Sequencing input: blood. The gene calls are TRBV10-3 and TRBJ2-1, with D possibly matching TRBD2 (5 bases). This chain's CDR3 is CAISGARADVSEQFF. CDR3 sequence (DNA): TGTGCCATCAGTGGTGCGAGGGCAGACGTCAGTGAGCAGTTCTTC.